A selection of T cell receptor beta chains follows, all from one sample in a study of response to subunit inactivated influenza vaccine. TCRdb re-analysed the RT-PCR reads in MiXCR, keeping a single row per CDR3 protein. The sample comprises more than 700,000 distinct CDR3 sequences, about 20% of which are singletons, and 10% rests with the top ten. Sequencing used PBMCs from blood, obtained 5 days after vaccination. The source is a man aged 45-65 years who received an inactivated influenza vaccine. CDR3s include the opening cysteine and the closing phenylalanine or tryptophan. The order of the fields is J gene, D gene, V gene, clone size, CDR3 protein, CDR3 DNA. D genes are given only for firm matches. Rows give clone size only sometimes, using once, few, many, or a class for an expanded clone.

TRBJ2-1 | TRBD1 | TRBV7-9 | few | CASSPWDSNQYNEQFF | TGTGCCAGCAGCCCTTGGGACAGTAATCAATACAATGAGCAGTTCTTC
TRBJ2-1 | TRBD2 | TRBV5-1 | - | CASSLALAGIGNEQFF | TGCGCCAGCAGCTTGGCTTTAGCGGGGATAGGCAATGAGCAGTTCTTC
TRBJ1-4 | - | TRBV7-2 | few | CASSLKGRREKLFF | TGTGCCAGCAGCTTAAAGGGACGGCGCGAAAAACTGTTTTTT
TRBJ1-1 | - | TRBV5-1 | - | CASSSGSPNTEAFF | TGCGCCAGCAGCTCCGGGTCGCCGAACACTGAAGCTTTCTTT
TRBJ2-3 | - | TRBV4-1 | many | CASSQGEWGSTDTQYF | TGCGCCAGCAGCCAAGGAGAATGGGGTAGCACAGATACGCAGTATTTT
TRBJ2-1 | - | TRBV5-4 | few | CASSLASGHYNEQFF | TGTGCCAGCAGCTTGGCCAGCGGACACTACAATGAGCAGTTCTTC
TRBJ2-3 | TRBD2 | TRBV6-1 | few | CASRSGIPFGKDTQYF | TGTGCCAGCCGTAGCGGGATCCCATTTGGGAAGGATACGCAGTATTTT
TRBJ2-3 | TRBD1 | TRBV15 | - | CATSRDRTGPDTQYF | TGTGCCACCAGCAGAGATCGGACAGGGCCAGATACGCAGTATTTT
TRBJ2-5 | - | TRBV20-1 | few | CSARGDWETQYF | TGCAGTGCTAGAGGGGATTGGGAGACCCAGTACTTC
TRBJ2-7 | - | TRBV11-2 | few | CASSLDLVSGDYEQYF | TGTGCCAGCAGCTTAGATCTTGTCTCTGGGGACTACGAGCAGTACTTC
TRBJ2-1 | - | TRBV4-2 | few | CASSPTKDEQFF | TGTGCCAGCAGCCCGACCAAGGATGAGCAGTTCTTC
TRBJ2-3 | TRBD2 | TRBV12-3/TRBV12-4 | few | CASSLSGTSGGPDTQYF | TGTGCCAGCAGTCTCTCCGGGACTAGCGGGGGGCCAGATACGCAGTATTTT
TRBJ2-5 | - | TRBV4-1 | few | CASSHDTEYQETQYF | TGCGCCAGCAGCCATGACACAGAGTACCAAGAGACCCAGTACTTC
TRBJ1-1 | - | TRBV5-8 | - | CASTQWGSNLNTEAFF | TGTGCCAGCACCCAATGGGGCAGCAATTTGAACACTGAAGCTTTCTTT
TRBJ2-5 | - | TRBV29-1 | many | CSVGDGETQYF | TGCAGCGTTGGGGACGGTGAGACCCAGTACTTC
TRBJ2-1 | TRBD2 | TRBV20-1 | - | CSASGGEAGGLYNEQFF | TGCAGTGCTTCGGGGGGCGAAGCGGGAGGGCTGTACAATGAGCAGTTCTTC
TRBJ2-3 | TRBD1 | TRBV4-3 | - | CASSQDVSGTVTDTQYF | TGCGCCAGCAGCCAAGATGTTTCCGGGACAGTCACAGATACGCAGTATTTT